A single sample is the source of the 9 T cell receptor beta chains below, sequenced in a study of T cell changes during pregnancy in multiple sclerosis. Clones were sequenced by immunoSEQ multiplex PCR, and TCRdb holds only the in-frame ones, with some missing. This sample has under 60,000 clones, with around 92% found just once. The starting material was CD4+ T cells from peripheral blood mononuclear cells, obtained after pregnancy. Source of these receptors: a female donor with multiple sclerosis, enrolled in a pregnancy study.

This chain links TRBV4-3 with TRBJ2-2; 8 bases line up with TRBD2. V was clipped by 1 base and J by 11 bases; unmatched bases: 6. The CDR3 totals 14 residues. Germline values: CDR1 LGHNA, CDR2 YSLEER. This chain's CDR3 is CASSQGLAGGELFF. Here the CDR3 DNA reads TGCGCCAGCAGCCAAGGGCTAGCGGGTGGCGAGCTGTTTTTT.

The chain combines TRBV11-2 with TRBJ2-5; 12 positions match TRBD2. Germline V lookup: CDR1 SGHAT, CDR2 FQNNGV. This CDR3 region has 17 residues. V was pared by 2 bases and J by 1 base, with 5 bases of the junction left unmatched. CDR3 DNA: TGTGCCAGCAGCTTAAGTCTAGCGGGGGGGGGCCAAGAGACCCAGTACTTC. It codes for CASSLSLAGGGQETQYF.

The chain recombines TRBV19 with TRBJ2-3, with 11 bases aligning to TRBD2. V lost 6 bases, J lost 0 bases, and 5 bases stayed unmatched. This CDR3 has 16 residues. The V gene's germline CDR1 is LNHDA and CDR2 SQIVND (reference sequence). DNA of the CDR3: TGTGCCAGTAGAAAACGACTAGCGGGGAGCACAGATACGCAGTATTTT. This codes for CASRKRLAGSTDTQYF.

The chain joins TRBV6-5 to TRBJ1-1; D possibly corresponds to TRBD1 (5 bases). V gave up 6 bases and J gave up 3 bases, with 11 bases separating them. The CDR3 sequence is 13 residues long. Germline V gene lookup returns CDR1 MNHEY and CDR2 SVGAGI. DNA of the CDR3: TGTGCCAGCAGACGACAGAGAGACACTGAAGCTTTCTTT. This encodes CASRRQRDTEAFF.

The chain links TRBV5-4 to TRBJ2-3; TRBD2 aligns across 10 bases. This CDR3 comprises 16 residues. Germline CDR1 and CDR2: SGHNT and YYREEE (reference sequence). Unmatched junction bases numbered 3, after V lost 1 base and J lost 1 base. The CDR3 DNA follows: TGTGCCAGCAGCTTGACAGCGGGGGGGCGCACAGATACGCAGTATTTT. Translating gives CASSLTAGGRTDTQYF. The whole variable domain, filled in from reference TRBV5-4 and TRBJ2-3, reads ETGVTQSPTHLIKTRGQQVTLRCSSQSGHNTVSWYQQALGQGPQFIFQYYREEENGRGNFPPRFSGLQFPNYSSELNVNALELDDSALYLCASSLTAGGRTDTQYFGPGTRLTVL.

This rearrangement joins TRBV19 to TRBJ1-2, with D tentatively TRBD1 (6 bases). V lost 7 bases and J 7 bases, leaving 16 bases between the germline ends. The CDR3 is 13 amino acids. The germline gives CDR1 LNHDA, CDR2 SQIVND (reference sequence). The CDR3 loop is CASKLGALRGYTF. The CDR3 DNA reads TGTGCCAGTAAATTGGGGGCGCTCCGTGGCTACACCTTC.

This clone was seen only once. This chain links TRBV7-9 with TRBJ2-3; 10 positions match TRBD2. J was trimmed by 1 base and V by 3 bases; bases with no gene match: 4. CDR1 is SEHNR and CDR2 is FQNEAQ in the germline V gene (reference sequence). This CDR3 is built from 16 residues. The CDR3 sequence: CASSFLSGGRTDTQYF. In nucleotides, the CDR3 is TGTGCCAGCAGCTTCCTTAGCGGGGGGCGCACAGATACGCAGTATTTT.

This CDR3 reads CASSLGWTGGRSEKLFF. The CDR3 coding sequence is TGTGCCAGCAGCTTGGGGTGGACAGGGGGTCGGAGTGAAAAACTGTTTTTT. The genes are TRBV5-8 and TRBJ1-4; 10 bases line up with TRBD1. Germline V gene sequence: CDR1 SGHTS, CDR2 YDEGEE. J was trimmed by 7 bases and V by 0 bases; bases with no gene match: 9. This CDR3 spans 17 amino acids.

The gene calls are TRBV5-4 and TRBJ2-3; 7 nucleotides align to TRBD1. Germline CDR1 is SGHNT and CDR2 is YYREEE (reference sequence). This CDR3 spans 16 amino acids. Germline trimming cut 3 bases from V and 3 bases from J; bases unmatched to any gene: 10. CDR3 residues: CASSWPRDRATDTQYF. In nucleotides, the CDR3 is TGTGCCAGCAGCTGGCCCCGAGACAGGGCAACAGATACGCAGTATTTT.